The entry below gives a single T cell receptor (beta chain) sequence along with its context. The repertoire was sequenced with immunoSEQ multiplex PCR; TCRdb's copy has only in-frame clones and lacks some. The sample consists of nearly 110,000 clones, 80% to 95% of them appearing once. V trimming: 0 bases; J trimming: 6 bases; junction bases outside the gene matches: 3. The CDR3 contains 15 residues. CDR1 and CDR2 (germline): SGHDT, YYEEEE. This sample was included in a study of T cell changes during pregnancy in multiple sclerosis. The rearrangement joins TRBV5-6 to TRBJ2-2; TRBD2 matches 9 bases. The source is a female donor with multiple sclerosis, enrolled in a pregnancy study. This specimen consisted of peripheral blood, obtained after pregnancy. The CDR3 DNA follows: TGTGCCAGCAGCTTGGCCGGGACTAGCCCCGGGGAGCTGTTTTTT. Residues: CASSLAGTSPGELFF.